Listed here are 27 T cell receptor beta chains from one sample, sequenced in a study of blood T cell repertoires in COVID-19. The method was immunoSEQ multiplex PCR; TCRdb's version includes in-frame clones alone and lacks a portion of them. The data show 400,000 or so clones, roughly 86% seen once. Sequencing was carried out using peripheral blood. Receptors were obtained from a human donor in a cohort sampled during active COVID-19.

The V gene is TRBV12-5, the J gene TRBJ2-7, with 10 bases identical to TRBD1. The CDR3 is 17 amino acids. J lost 2 bases, V lost 4 bases, and 11 bases had no gene match. Germline loops: CDR1 LGHNT, CDR2 FRNRAP. CDR3 region: CASGWNEPGQGTYEQYF. The CDR3 DNA reads as TGTGCTAGTGGTTGGAACGAGCCGGGACAGGGGACCTACGAGCAGTACTTC.

V usage is TRBV5-1 and J usage is TRBJ2-1, with TRBD1 identical over 11 bases. Trimming at V came to 0 bases and at J to 0 bases, leaving 8 bases not matched to a gene. This CDR3 has 19 residues. Germline assignment: CDR1 SGHRS and CDR2 YFSETQ. CDR3 coding DNA: TGCGCCAGCAGCTTGGTTGGACAGGGGGCCAAGAGCTCCTACAATGAGCAGTTCTTC. Its protein is CASSLVGQGAKSSYNEQFF.

The chain employs TRBV28 and TRBJ2-3; possible D gene TRBD2, 5 bases. V lost 7 bases, J lost 6 bases, and 23 bases lay in between. CDR1 is MDHEN, CDR2 SYDVKM, per germline. This CDR3 spans 16 amino acids. This chain's CDR3 is CASTTGGRPLGDTQYF. DNA of the CDR3: TGTGCCAGCACCACTGGAGGTCGTCCCCTGGGGGATACGCAGTATTTT.

The chain carries TRBV6-5 and TRBJ2-3; 9 bases are shared with TRBD2. This CDR3 has 14 residues. CDR1 and CDR2 (germline): MNHEY, SVGAGI. V gave up 9 bases and J gave up 4 bases; unmatched junction bases: 8. CDR3 in DNA: TGTGCCAGTCAGACTAGCGGAGGGGCAGATACGCAGTATTTT. It specifies CASQTSGGADTQYF.

The gene calls are TRBV19 and TRBJ2-1, with TRBD1 matching 9 bases. Trimming at V came to 5 bases and at J to 2 bases, leaving 7 bases not matched to a gene. Germline loops: CDR1 LNHDA, CDR2 SQIVND (reference sequence). The CDR3 extends over 16 amino acids. For the CDR3, the DNA is TGTGCCAGTAGTGCCATAGACAGGGGGACCTACAATGAGCAGTTCTTC. Translated: CASSAIDRGTYNEQFF. Full variable domain (outside the CDR3, taken from reference TRBV19 and TRBJ2-1): DGGITQSPKYLFRKEGQNVTLSCEQNLNHDAMYWYRQDPGQGLRLIYYSQIVNDFQKGDIAEGYSVSREKKESFPLTVTSAQKNPTAFYLCASSAIDRGTYNEQFFGPGTRLTVL.

This clone was seen once. This sequence joins TRBV7-9 and TRBJ1-3; D might be TRBD1 (5 bases). The CDR3 extends over 15 amino acids. Germline V gene lookup returns CDR1 SEHNR and CDR2 FQNEAQ (reference sequence). Trimming left V 5 bases short and J 4 bases short, with 15 bases between. CDR3 in DNA: TGTGCCAGCAGCCCCTGGCGGGGGTCCGGAAACACCATATATTTT. Amino acids: CASSPWRGSGNTIYF.

The V and J genes are TRBV28 and TRBJ2-7; a possible D gene is TRBD2 (6 bases). Germline assignment: CDR1 MDHEN and CDR2 SYDVKM. The germline V and J ends were trimmed by 5 bases and 3 bases, with 8 bases remaining between them. The CDR3 spans 12 residues. The CDR3 DNA is TGTGCCAGCAGTGGGGGGTACTACGAGCAGTACTTC. As protein: CASSGGYYEQYF.

The chain carries TRBV6-5 and TRBJ1-1, with 8 bases matching TRBD1. Germline V gene data show CDR1 as MNHEY and CDR2 as SVGAGI. Unmatched junction bases numbered 3, after V lost 5 bases and J lost 1 base. The CDR3 is made up of 14 amino acids. CDR3 coding DNA: TGTGCCAGCAGTCCGGGACAGGAGAACACTGAAGCTTTCTTT. This codes for CASSPGQENTEAFF.

The V call is TRBV19, the J call TRBJ1-5, with D possibly being TRBD1 (6 bases). Trimming took off 4 bases at V and 3 bases at J, with 10 bases between the two ends. Germline V lookup: CDR1 LNHDA, CDR2 SQIVND (reference sequence). The CDR3 extends over 14 amino acids. CDR3 protein: CASSTDSFNQPQHF. The CDR3 nucleotides read TGTGCCAGTAGTACGGACAGTTTCAATCAGCCCCAGCATTTT.

A remark on this clone: The same CDR3 also results from other DNA sequences found in this sample. The chain carries TRBV12-3 or TRBV12-4 and TRBJ2-7; a possible D gene is TRBD2 (6 bases). This CDR3 is 13 amino acids long. V lost 3 bases and J 2 bases, leaving 8 bases between the germline ends. The CDR3 sequence: CASSFGGTYEQYF. For the CDR3, the DNA is TGTGCCAGCAGTTTTGGGGGGACCTACGAGCAGTACTTC.

The chain uses TRBV7-9 and TRBJ2-7; possible D gene TRBD1, 5 bases. This CDR3 contains 12 residues. Germline-derived CDR1 and CDR2 are SEHNR and FQNEAQ (reference sequence). Trimming stripped 3 bases from V and 5 bases from J, with 8 bases between. CDR3 sequence reads: CASSFRAHEQYF. CDR3 nucleotide sequence: TGTGCCAGCAGCTTCAGGGCCCACGAGCAGTACTTC.

CDR3 protein: CASSRGSRSYNEQFF. The CDR3 DNA follows: TGTGCCAGCAGCCGGGGGAGTCGTTCCTACAATGAGCAGTTCTTC. The V call is TRBV9, the J call TRBJ2-1, with a possible D match to TRBD2 (6 bases). CDR1 and CDR2 (germline): SGDLS, YYNGEE. The length of the CDR3 is 15 residues. V lost 4 bases to trimming and J lost 1 base, with 12 bases between them.

The gene calls are TRBV21-1 and TRBJ2-7; TRBD2 is the table's D call, not checked against the DNA. TRBV21-1 is flagged as a pseudogene. The length of the CDR3 is 12 residues. The chain's CDR3 is CGGYRAPYEQYF. The CDR3, as DNA: TGTGGAGGGTATCGGGCCCCCTACGAGCAGTACTTC.

This clone was recorded once. The chain combines TRBV28 with TRBJ2-2; TRBD1 matches at 7 bases. This CDR3 comprises 16 residues. Germline V gene data show CDR1 as MDHEN and CDR2 as SYDVKM. The V and J ends lost 1 base and 4 bases, in that order; junction bases with no gene match: 6. CDR3 protein: CASSLSTDRATGELFF. Written as DNA, the CDR3 is TGTGCCAGCAGTTTATCCACCGACAGGGCCACCGGGGAGCTGTTTTTT.

The chain couples TRBV5-1 to TRBJ2-7, with D possibly matching TRBD1 (6 bases). CDR3 size: 12 residues. Per germline, CDR1 SGHRS and CDR2 YFSETQ. The ends were cut back, 3 bases at V and 6 bases at J, with 10 bases in the middle. DNA for the CDR3: TGCGCCAGCAGCTGGGGGCAGGGCGAGCAGTACTTC. Protein sequence: CASSWGQGEQYF.

The chain uses TRBV25-1 and TRBJ2-1; D unresolved. Trimming took off 1 base at V and 7 bases at J, with 11 bases between the two ends. The CDR3 totals 14 residues. The V gene's germline CDR1 is MGHDK and CDR2 SYGVNS. CDR3 in amino acids: CASSESVSLNEQFF. CDR3 bases: TGTGCCAGCAGTGAATCTGTCAGTTTAAATGAGCAGTTCTTC.

Here the CDR3 DNA reads TGTGCCAGCAGCAAGTCAGGGGGCGCACGGAGCTATGGCTACACCTTC. Translation: CASSKSGGARSYGYTF. This chain uses TRBV5-6 with TRBJ1-2, with 8 nucleotides matching TRBD1. The germline gives CDR1 SGHDT, CDR2 YYEEEE. V lost 4 bases to trimming and J lost 4 bases; unmatched junction nucleotides: 12. The CDR3 contains 16 residues.

V is TRBV14 and J is TRBJ2-1, with 8 bases aligning to TRBD2. Losses at the gene ends were 4 bases for V and 4 bases for J; bases not matched to a gene: 6. CDR1 is SGHDN, CDR2 FVKESK, per germline. The CDR3 consists of 15 residues. CDR3 coding DNA: TGTGCCAGCAGCCCCTTGGGCGGGAGGTACAATGAGCAGTTCTTC. Translated, it gives CASSPLGGRYNEQFF.

This chain joins TRBV11-3 and TRBJ2-5, with TRBD1 matching 11 bases. The V gene end was trimmed by 5 bases and the J gene end by 2 bases; junction bases not matched to a gene: 4. Germline V gene lookup returns CDR1 SGHNT and CDR2 YENEEA. The length of the CDR3 is 15 residues. The chain's CDR3 is CASSMGQGGQETQYF. The CDR3 DNA is TGTGCCAGCAGCATGGGACAGGGGGGACAAGAGACCCAGTACTTC.

The chain carries TRBV24-1 and TRBJ2-5; D possibly corresponds to TRBD2 (7 bases). The CDR3 contains 15 residues. Deletions cut 1 base from V and 2 bases from J, with 10 bases between. Germline V gene data show CDR1 as KGHDR and CDR2 as SFDVKD. The CDR3 here is CATSDLGGGQETQYF. As DNA, the CDR3 is TGTGCCACCAGTGATTTAGGGGGAGGGCAAGAGACCCAGTACTTC.

V usage is TRBV20-1 and J usage is TRBJ2-5; D unclear. The CDR3 has 10 residues. Trimming stripped 3 bases from V and 8 bases from J, with 7 bases between. CDR1 is DFQATT and CDR2 is SNEGSKA in the germline V gene (reference sequence). The CDR3 sequence is CSASGITQYF. In DNA form, the CDR3 reads TGCAGTGCTAGCGGTATTACCCAGTACTTC.

V and J are TRBV5-4 and TRBJ1-4; tentatively, D is TRBD1 (6 bases). Germline assignment: CDR1 SGHNT and CDR2 YYREEE (reference sequence). The CDR3 is 14 residues long. Trimming shortened V by 2 bases and J by 4 bases, and 9 bases separated the two germline ends. This CDR3 reads CASSLGGDNEKLFF. DNA of the CDR3: TGTGCCAGCAGCTTAGGGGGTGATAATGAAAAACTGTTTTTT.

The chain couples TRBV7-2 to TRBJ1-3; D is unclear. This CDR3 is 14 amino acids long. Germline CDR1 reads SGHTA; CDR2 reads FQGNSA. The V gene lost 0 bases and the J gene lost 0 bases, with 3 bases spanning the gap. CDR3 DNA sequence: TGTGCCAGCAGCTTAGCGGCCTCTGGAAACACCATATATTTT. It is translated as CASSLAASGNTIYF.

J is TRBJ2-5 and V is TRBV21-1; TRBD1 is the table's D call, not checked against the DNA. TRBV21-1 is marked as a pseudogene. CDR3 size: 13 residues. CDR3 nucleotide sequence: TGTGCCAGCGACAGGGGGCGCCGGGAGACCCAGTACTTC. As protein: CASDRGRRETQYF.

The chain carries TRBV5-5 and TRBJ1-1; D remains unclear. The CDR3 has 14 residues. Per the germline V gene, CDR1 is SGHKS and CDR2 is YYEKEE (reference sequence). Between the trimmed V and J ends, which lost 2 bases and 4 bases, there was a span of 12 bases. This CDR3 is CASSLRRGSTEAFF. DNA of the CDR3: TGTGCCAGCAGCTTAAGACGGGGATCCACTGAAGCTTTCTTT.

The rearrangement links TRBV4-1 to TRBJ2-7; 8 bases are a match to TRBD2. Per the germline V gene, CDR1 is MGHRA and CDR2 is YSYEKL. The CDR3 loop spans 15 amino acids. Trimming removed 1 base from V and 1 base from J; junction bases left unmatched: 3. CDR3 region: CASSQVRGRSYEQYF. In DNA, the CDR3 is TGCGCCAGCAGCCAAGTGCGCGGGAGGTCCTACGAGCAGTACTTC.

J is TRBJ1-4 and V is TRBV19; D ambiguous. Germline V gene sequence: CDR1 LNHDA, CDR2 SQIVND (reference sequence). The CDR3 consists of 14 residues. V was cut by 3 bases and J by 5 bases, with 10 bases left in between. CDR3 in DNA: TGTGCCAGTAGTATCGCGGTCGGGAATGAAAAACTGTTTTTT. Its translation: CASSIAVGNEKLFF. The full variable domain, with the rest looked up from reference TRBV19 and TRBJ1-4, is DGGITQSPKYLFRKEGQNVTLSCEQNLNHDAMYWYRQDPGQGLRLIYYSQIVNDFQKGDIAEGYSVSREKKESFPLTVTSAQKNPTAFYLCASSIAVGNEKLFFGSGTQLSVL.